The following is a T cell receptor (beta chain) sequence with its context. The target of this receptor is not known. No per-base quality is available; no much larger clone lies one base away. At the junction V is shortened by 8 bases and J by 0 bases; bases outside the gene matches: 4. CDR1 and CDR2, looked up from the germline V gene (reference sequence), are LNHDA and SQIVND. Including the terminal cysteine and phenylalanine, the CDR3 comprises 14 residues. Only the CDR3 portion is preserved as DNA: 42 bases, with reading frame beginning at the first base. Whole blood was collected in K2EDTA tubes by collaborating institutions according to the institutions' own protocols. Collaborator samples were shipped for TCRbeta analysis as frozen whole blood, isolated PBMCs, or DNA extracted from either sample type. The data are from a study of blood T cell repertoires in COVID-19 (dated by TCRdb to the early 2020s). About the full investigation: Collaborator samples came from the United States, Italy and Spain and covered acute and convalescent phases of COVID-19. The prospective study material was composed of cDNA or gDNA derived from T cells, B-cell-depleted T cells, or PBMCs. Subjects who had been exposed to COVID-19, were actively infected with it, or had recovered from it provided the deeply sampled blood TCRbeta repertoires that made up the dataset. A freely available public database, intended as a resource for researchers studying the immune response to SARS-CoV-2, is where the repertoires were released. The samples were drawn from two sources: the first 160 participants of the ongoing ImmuneRACE study, and approximately 1,300 subjects contributed by 6 global collaborators. The sample metadata nearly always contained a de-identified subject ID, COVID-19 status, age in years and sex. Where available, HLA class I and class II types were obtained from metadata supplied by the sample provider rather than from assay-based typing.

The immunoSEQ Assay, a bias-controlled multiplex PCR, was used to amplify TCRbeta CDR3 regions from genomic DNA. As for the authors' bioinformatics: Within the assay, amplification of reference gene primers was used to estimate how many nucleated cells each sample contained. To quantify the absolute abundance of each unique TCRbeta CDR3 rearrangement, sequence reads were collapsed and filtered. For each sample, productive Simpson clonality was calculated as the square root of Simpson's diversity index across productive rearrangements. TCRdb took over this immuneACCESS table, retaining in-frame rearrangements with V and J assigned. Such tables are incomplete; in checked studies, under half of the missing clones stem from an unresolved V gene, and the remainder is unexplained. V and J calls and clone size are copied from that table; D and trimming were computed from the DNA. This sample has about 160,000 clones in its table, and over 80% of those were observed once. Around 10% of the sample goes to the ten largest clones.

The research as a whole found: The quantity of clinical and demographic metadata differed by source and by participant and was supplied without curation.

The receptor's source is a woman of 80 years or more with active or convalescent COVID-19. The chain uses TRBV19 and TRBJ2-3; 8 central bases correspond to TRBD2. Sequences were obtained from peripheral blood. The DNA sequence follows: TGTGCCAGTGCGGGGGGTACTAGCACAGATACGCAGTATTTT. Its translation is CASAGGTSTDTQYF. The CDR3 plus the reference TRBV19 and TRBJ2-3 genes for the other parts give the full variable domain: DGGITQSPKYLFRKEGQNVTLSCEQNLNHDAMYWYRQDPGQGLRLIYYSQIVNDFQKGDIAEGYSVSREKKESFPLTVTSAQKNPTAFYLCASAGGTSTDTQYFGPGTRLTVL.